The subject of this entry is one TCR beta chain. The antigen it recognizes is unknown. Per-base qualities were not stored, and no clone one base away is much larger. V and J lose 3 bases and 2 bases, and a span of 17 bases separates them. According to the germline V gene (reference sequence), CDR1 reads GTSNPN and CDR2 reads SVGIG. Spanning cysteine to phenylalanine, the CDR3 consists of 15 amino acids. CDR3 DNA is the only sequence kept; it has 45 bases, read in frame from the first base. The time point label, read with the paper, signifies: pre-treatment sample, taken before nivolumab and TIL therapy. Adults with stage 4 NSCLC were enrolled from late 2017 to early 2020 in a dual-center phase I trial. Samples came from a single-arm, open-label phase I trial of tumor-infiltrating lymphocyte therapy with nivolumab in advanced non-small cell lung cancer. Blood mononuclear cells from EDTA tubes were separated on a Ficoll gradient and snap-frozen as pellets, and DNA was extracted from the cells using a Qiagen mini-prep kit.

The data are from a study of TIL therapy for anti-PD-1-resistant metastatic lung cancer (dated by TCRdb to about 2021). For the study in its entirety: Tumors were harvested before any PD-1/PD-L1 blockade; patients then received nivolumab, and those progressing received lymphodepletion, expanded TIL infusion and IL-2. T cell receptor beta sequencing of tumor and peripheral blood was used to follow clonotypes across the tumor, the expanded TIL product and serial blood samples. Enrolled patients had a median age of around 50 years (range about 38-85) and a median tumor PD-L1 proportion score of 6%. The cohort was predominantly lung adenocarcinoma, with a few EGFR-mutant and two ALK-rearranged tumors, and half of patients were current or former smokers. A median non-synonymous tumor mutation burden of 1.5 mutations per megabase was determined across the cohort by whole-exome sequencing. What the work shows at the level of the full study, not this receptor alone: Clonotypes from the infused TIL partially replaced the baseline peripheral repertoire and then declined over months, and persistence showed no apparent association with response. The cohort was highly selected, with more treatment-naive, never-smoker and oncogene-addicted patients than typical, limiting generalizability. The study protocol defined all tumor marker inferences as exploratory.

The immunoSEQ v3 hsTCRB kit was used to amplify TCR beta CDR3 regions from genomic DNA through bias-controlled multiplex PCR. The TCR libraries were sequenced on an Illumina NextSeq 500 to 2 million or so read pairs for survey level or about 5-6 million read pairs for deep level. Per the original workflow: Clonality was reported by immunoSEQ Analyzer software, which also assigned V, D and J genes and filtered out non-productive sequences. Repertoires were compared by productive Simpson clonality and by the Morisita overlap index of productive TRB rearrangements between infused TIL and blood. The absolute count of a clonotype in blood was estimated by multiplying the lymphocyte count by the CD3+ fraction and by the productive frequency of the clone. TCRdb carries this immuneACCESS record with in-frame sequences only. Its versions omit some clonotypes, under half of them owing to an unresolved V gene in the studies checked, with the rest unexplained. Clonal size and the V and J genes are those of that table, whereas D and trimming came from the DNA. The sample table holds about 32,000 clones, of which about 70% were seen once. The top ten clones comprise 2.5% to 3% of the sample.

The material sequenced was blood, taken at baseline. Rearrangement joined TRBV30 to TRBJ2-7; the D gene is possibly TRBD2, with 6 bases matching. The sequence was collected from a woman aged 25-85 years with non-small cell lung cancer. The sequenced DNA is TGTGCCTGGAGAGGCAAGCGGGTTGGGACCTACGAGCAGTACTTC. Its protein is CAWRGKRVGTYEQYF.